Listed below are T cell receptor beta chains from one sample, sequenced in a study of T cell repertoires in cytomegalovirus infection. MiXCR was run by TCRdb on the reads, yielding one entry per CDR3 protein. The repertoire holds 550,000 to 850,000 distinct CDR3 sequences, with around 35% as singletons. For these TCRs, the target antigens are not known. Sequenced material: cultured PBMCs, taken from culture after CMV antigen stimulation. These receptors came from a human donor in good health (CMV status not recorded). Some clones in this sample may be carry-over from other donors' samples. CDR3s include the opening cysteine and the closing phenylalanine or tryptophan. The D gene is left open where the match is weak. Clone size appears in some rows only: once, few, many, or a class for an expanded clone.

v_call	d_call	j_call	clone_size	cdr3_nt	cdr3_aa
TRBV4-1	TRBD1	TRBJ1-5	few	TGCGCCAGCAGCCGTACCGGGACAGGATCTCTCCCTAATCAGCCCCAGCATTTT	CASSRTGTGSLPNQPQHF
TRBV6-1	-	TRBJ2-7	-	TGTGCCATCTTACCGGGTGTATACGAGCAGTACTTC	CAILPGVYEQYF
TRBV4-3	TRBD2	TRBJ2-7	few	TGCGCCAGCAGCCACCGACTAGCGGGAGGGCCTGTTAGCTCCTACGAGCAGTACTTC	CASSHRLAGGPVSSYEQYF
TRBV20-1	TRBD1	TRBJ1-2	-	TGCAGTGCTCCGGGACAGCCTAACTATGGCTACACCTTC	CSAPGQPNYGYTF
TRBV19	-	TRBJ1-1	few	TGTGCCAGTAGCCCTAGGCCCGCGGCACTTCTTGAAGCTTTCTTT	CASSPRPAALLEAFF
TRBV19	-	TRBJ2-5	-	TGTGCCAGTAGTACCACGGAGGGTATGGAGACCCAGTACTTC	CASSTTEGMETQYF
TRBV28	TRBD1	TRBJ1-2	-	TGTGCCAGCAGTTTCAATAGGTGGGACAGGGAGAATGGCTACACCTTC	CASSFNRWDRENGYTF
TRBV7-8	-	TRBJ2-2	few	TGTGCCAGCAGCTTAGGTGACAGGCGCACCGGGGAGCTGTTTTTT	CASSLGDRRTGELFF
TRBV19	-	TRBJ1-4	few	TGTGCCAGTAGGCAGCGATCGGATGAAAAACTGTTTTTT	CASRQRSDEKLFF
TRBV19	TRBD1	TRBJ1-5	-	TGTGCCAGTAGACCGACAGGGTTTCAACAGCCCCAGCATTTT	CASRPTGFQQPQHF
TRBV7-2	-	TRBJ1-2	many	TGTGCCAGCAGCTTAGTCCCGGATACCTACTATGGCTACACCTTC	CASSLVPDTYYGYTF
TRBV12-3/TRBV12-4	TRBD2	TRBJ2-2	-	TGTGCCAGCAGTTTAGTAGCGGGAGCCCTTTACTCGAACACCGGGGAGCTGTTTTTT	CASSLVAGALYSNTGELFF
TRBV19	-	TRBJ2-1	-	TGTGCCAGTAGTATACTAGGGTTCGATGAGCAGTTCTTC	CASSILGFDEQFF
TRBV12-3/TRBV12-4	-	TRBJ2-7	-	TGTGCCAGCAGTGACCCCGGGGAGCAGTACTTC	CASSDPGEQYF